This T cell receptor (beta chain) originates from a study of T cell repertoires in cytomegalovirus infection. On the study more broadly: Public TCR beta signatures were indicative of both CMV infection and a matching HLA type.

There are 16 residues in the CDR3. From germline, CDR1 is SGHVS and CDR2 FNYEAQ. V dropped 3 bases and J dropped 3 bases, with 17 bases sitting between them. This clonotype was observed at least ten times. The antigen remains unidentified. The study, taken as a whole, reports: Based on cumulative public TCR beta family frequency, carriers of CMV plus the relevant HLA were identified. It was HLA-C-restricted CMV-specific TCR beta clonotypes that dominated the response ex vivo.

Via MiXCR, TCRdb re-called the reads, giving one row per CDR3 protein. The sample includes about 400,000 distinct CDR3 sequences, roughly 18% of them seen just once. Input material: PBMCs. The receptor was derived from a human donor in good health (CMV status not recorded). Some clones in this sample may be carry-over from other donors' samples. The chain uses TRBV7-6 and TRBJ2-5; unclear D gene. CDR3 DNA: TGTGCCAGCAGCTTTAACTGGAGAACCACAAAAGAGACCCAGTACTTC. Residues: CASSFNWRTTKETQYF.